This T cell receptor (beta chain) originates from a study of CD8 T cells in ankylosing spondylitis. Whole-study findings and limits: Earlier literature documents some of the motif variants in reactive arthritis synovial fluid and blood. A motif of roughly eight highly homologous TCR beta variants was seen as apparently characteristic of ankylosing spondylitis blood.

Concerning this clonotype: Antigen unknown.

As the method for making TCR beta libraries, quantitative 5'-RACE with molecular barcodes was used. MiXCR was run by TCRdb on the 5' RACE reads, yielding one entry per CDR3 protein. The table has about 240,000 distinct CDR3 sequences, 20% to 30% seen once. Germline V gives CDR1 DFQATT, CDR2 SNEGSKA (reference sequence). V was clipped by 4 bases and J by 1 base; unmatched bases: 8. The CDR3 is 17 amino acids. The source of this sequence is a male donor with ankylosing spondylitis or in good health (not recorded which). The genes are TRBV20-1 and TRBJ2-1; 12 bases are shared with TRBD2. Sequencing was performed on blood, either unsorted or a sorted T cell fraction (not recorded which). The CDR3 reads CSAITSGGRKSYNEQFF. For the CDR3, the DNA is TGCAGTGCTATTACTAGCGGGGGGCGAAAATCCTACAATGAGCAGTTCTTC.